Following are 10 T cell receptor beta chains from one sample sequenced in a study of cytomegalovirus exposure and HLA in healthy donors. 60 Vbeta and 13 Jbeta primers were used in PCR. Sequenced by immunoSEQ multiplex PCR; TCRdb stores in-frame clones only, minus some. The table shows approximately 220,000 clones, with roughly 80% occurring only once. Sequencing used PBMCs. The receptors originated from a girl between 2 and 10 years old in good health and CMV-seronegative.

V gene TRBV10-2 combines with J gene TRBJ2-7; TRBD2 aligns across 12 bases. Germline V CDR1 and CDR2: WSHSY, SAAADI. The CDR3 is 16 amino acids. After removal of 6 bases from V and 2 bases from J, the junction contained 8 bases not matched to a gene. Here the CDR3 reads CASSDTRTSGTYEQYF. In DNA form, the CDR3 reads TGCGCCAGCAGCGACACCCGGACTAGCGGGACCTACGAGCAGTACTTC.

This clone occurred once. The chain joins TRBV6-5 to TRBJ2-3; the match to TRBD2 covers 7 bases. Unmatched junction bases numbered 8, after V lost 4 bases and J lost 1 base. Germline-derived CDR1 and CDR2 are MNHEY and SVGAGI. The CDR3 totals 16 residues. The CDR3 reads CASSLTSTTGTDTQYF. Written as DNA, the CDR3 is TGTGCCAGCAGTTTGACTAGCACAACGGGCACAGATACGCAGTATTTT.

The chain employs TRBV7-6 and TRBJ2-1; D is possibly TRBD2 (6 bases). V shed 2 bases and J shed 1 base, with 9 bases lying between them. CDR3 size: 15 residues. Germline CDR1 SGHVS, CDR2 FNYEAQ. The CDR3 region is CASSLNGGSYNEQFF. Here the CDR3 DNA reads TGTGCCAGCAGCTTAAACGGGGGTTCCTACAATGAGCAGTTCTTC.

The rearrangement links TRBV29-1 to TRBJ2-1, with 7 bases fitting TRBD2. J gave up 9 bases and V 0 bases, and 14 bases lay outside the gene matches. Germline CDR1 is SQVTM and CDR2 is ANQGSEA. CDR3 length equals 16 residues. DNA for the CDR3: TGCAGCGTTGAAGATACGATTGAGCGGGGTACGTCTGAGCAGTTCTTC. This encodes CSVEDTIERGTSEQFF.

For this clone: The same CDR3 also results from other DNA sequences found in this sample. The V call is TRBV18, the J call TRBJ1-1, with D possibly being TRBD1 (5 bases). The V and J ends lost 2 bases and 1 base respectively, with 5 bases between them. This CDR3 is 13 amino acids long. Germline loops: CDR1 KGHSH, CDR2 LQKENI. CDR3 region: CASSPGQNTEAFF. The CDR3 region has the DNA TGTGCCAGCTCACCAGGACAGAACACTGAAGCTTTCTTT.

This clone was recorded once. The chain carries TRBV27 and TRBJ2-1; perhaps TRBD2 as D (5 bases). V lost 6 bases and J lost 4, with 10 bases in between. The CDR3 is 13 residues long. Germline loops: CDR1 MNHEY, CDR2 SMNVEV (reference sequence). For the CDR3, the DNA is TGTGCCAGCAGACTAGACCAATACAATGAGCAGTTCTTC. Protein sequence: CASRLDQYNEQFF.

The genes are TRBV5-1 and TRBJ1-2; 7 positions agree with TRBD1. With V trimmed by 0 bases and J by 6 bases, 8 bases remained unmatched. CDR1 and CDR2 (germline): SGHRS, YFSETQ. CDR3 length equals 15 residues. Here the CDR3 DNA reads TGCGCCAGCAGCTTGGATAACAGGGGTCTTGATGGCTACACCTTC. Protein: CASSLDNRGLDGYTF.

As concerns this clone: One end of the junction does not line up with germline, which may come from a read error. J is TRBJ2-7 and V is TRBV6-5; D may be TRBD1 (5 bases). Per the germline V gene, CDR1 is MNHEY and CDR2 is SVGAGI. The CDR3 has 14 amino acids. The CDR3 DNA reads TGTGCCAGTAGTTACTCTCTCAGGGCCTACGAGCAGTACTTC. Amino acid sequence: CASSYSLRAYEQYF.

Here the CDR3 DNA reads TGTGCCAGCACTAGGGCCCAGGGTTACGAGCAGTACTTC. Protein: CASTRAQGYEQYF. This chain connects TRBV2 to TRBJ2-7; D might be TRBD1 (5 bases). The germline V gene has CDR1 SNHLY and CDR2 FYNNEI. Trimming took off 7 bases at V and 4 bases at J, with 14 bases between the two ends. The CDR3 runs to 13 residues.

This chain links TRBV6-5 with TRBJ2-1; D may be TRBD2 (5 bases). Trimming took off 2 bases at V and 5 bases at J, with 13 bases between the two ends. The CDR3 spans 15 residues. The germline CDR1 and CDR2 sequences are MNHEY and SVGAGI. The CDR3 nucleotides are TGTGCCAGCAGTTACCGGGGTTCCGAGAACAATGAGCAGTTCTTC. Residues: CASSYRGSENNEQFF.